A single sample is the source of the 9 T cell receptor beta chains below, sequenced in a study of blood T cell repertoires in COVID-19. The method was immunoSEQ multiplex PCR; TCRdb's version includes in-frame clones alone and lacks a portion of them. Of roughly 190,000 clones in the sample, approximately 81% were seen once. The specimen sequenced was peripheral blood. The receptors here all came from a human donor in a cohort sampled during active COVID-19.

The chain joins TRBV19 to TRBJ1-1; TRBD1 might be the D (5 bases). Germline V lookup: CDR1 LNHDA, CDR2 SQIVND (reference sequence). The V and J ends lost 5 bases and 0 bases respectively, with 10 bases between them. CDR3 length: 14 residues. The CDR3 reads CASSPPDMNTEAFF. The CDR3 DNA is TGTGCCAGTAGTCCTCCGGACATGAACACTGAAGCTTTCTTT. The variable domain in full, with the rest retrieved from reference TRBV19 and TRBJ1-1, is DGGITQSPKYLFRKEGQNVTLSCEQNLNHDAMYWYRQDPGQGLRLIYYSQIVNDFQKGDIAEGYSVSREKKESFPLTVTSAQKNPTAFYLCASSPPDMNTEAFFGQGTRLTVV.

The J gene is TRBJ2-3, the V gene TRBV5-1, with D unclear. Germline-derived CDR1 and CDR2 are SGHRS and YFSETQ. Trimming pared 0 bases from V and 2 bases from J, leaving 7 bases between. This CDR3 has 14 residues. CDR3 DNA sequence: TGCGCCAGCAGCTTGGCCATGGCCACAGATACGCAGTATTTT. Protein product: CASSLAMATDTQYF.

This sequence joins TRBV29-1 and TRBJ2-2; 8 bases align to TRBD1. Germline CDR1 SQVTM, CDR2 ANQGSEA. V trimming: 6 bases; J trimming: 3 bases; junction bases outside the gene matches: 3. The CDR3 length is 13 residues. The CDR3 loop reads CSVDRGYTGELFF. The CDR3 DNA reads TGCAGCGTAGACAGGGGCTACACCGGGGAGCTGTTTTTT.

The chain recombines TRBV7-2 with TRBJ1-1; 8 positions agree with TRBD1. CDR3 length equals 15 residues. V dropped 8 bases and J dropped 0; count of bases not matched to a gene: 8. Germline-derived CDR1 and CDR2 are SGHTA and FQGNSA. The CDR3 sequence is CASGQGQAMNTEAFF. The CDR3 region has the DNA TGTGCCAGCGGCCAGGGACAGGCAATGAACACTGAAGCTTTCTTT.

This sequence joins TRBV7-3 and TRBJ1-1; D remains unclear. The ends were cut back, 2 bases at V and 3 bases at J, with 10 bases in the middle. The CDR3 has 14 amino acids. Looked up from germline, CDR1 is SGHTA and CDR2 is FQGTGA. The CDR3 sequence is CASSLEPEDTEAFF. As DNA, the CDR3 is TGTGCCAGCAGCTTAGAGCCTGAAGACACTGAAGCTTTCTTT.

This sequence joins TRBV28 and TRBJ2-7; tentatively, D is TRBD2 (5 bases). The germline V gene has CDR1 MDHEN and CDR2 SYDVKM. The CDR3 is 14 amino acids. V lost 2 bases, J lost 7 bases, and 15 bases lay in between. CDR3 sequence reads: CASSLSQRVFEQYF. In DNA form, the CDR3 reads TGTGCCAGCAGTTTAAGCCAGAGGGTATTTGAGCAGTACTTC.

The gene calls are TRBV7-3 and TRBJ2-3; tentatively, D is TRBD1 (6 bases). The CDR3 spans 17 residues. V was pared by 5 bases and J by 1 base, with 19 bases between. Per the germline V gene, CDR1 is SGHTA and CDR2 is FQGTGA. CDR3 residues: CASSPLARGPGTDTQYF. CDR3 nucleotide sequence: TGTGCCAGCAGCCCGCTCGCCAGGGGCCCGGGCACAGATACGCAGTATTTT.

The J gene is TRBJ1-1, the V gene TRBV11-1, with D possibly TRBD1 on 5 matching bases. The CDR3 has 11 residues. CDR1 and CDR2 (germline): SGHAT, FQDESV (reference sequence). Trimming pared 4 bases from V and 7 bases from J, leaving 7 bases between. The CDR3 spells CASSWGVEAFF. CDR3 nucleotides: TGTGCCAGCAGCTGGGGGGTTGAAGCTTTCTTT.

The rearrangement joins TRBV11-2 to TRBJ2-7, with 13 bases that match TRBD2. CDR3 length equals 16 residues. The germline CDR1 and CDR2 sequences are SGHAT and FQNNGV. V trimming: 2 bases; J trimming: 6 bases; junction bases outside the gene matches: 7. The DNA for the CDR3 is TGTGCCAGCAGCTTATCCGGGACTAGCGGGAATCGCGAGCAGTACTTC. This gives the protein CASSLSGTSGNREQYF.